Below, 13 T cell receptor beta chains from the same sample are listed, as sequenced in a study of Graves' ophthalmopathy and Graves' hyperthyroidism. RNA transcripts yielded amplified TCR beta CDR3 regions. After a first-round RT-PCR with HTBI primers, a second-round multiplex PCR was run. One entry per CDR3 protein, called by TCRdb with MiXCR from the multiplex PCR reads. The sample shows roughly 480,000 distinct CDR3 sequences, around an eighth of them seen only once. The sample taken for sequencing was blood. The source is a woman aged 25 to 39 with Graves' ophthalmopathy.

The chain combines TRBV20-1 with TRBJ2-5; TRBD2 matches 14 bases. V lost 5 bases to trimming and J lost 2 bases; unmatched junction nucleotides: 4. The CDR3 covers 15 residues. The V gene's germline CDR1 is DFQATT and CDR2 SNEGSKA (reference sequence). This chain's CDR3 is CSALGLAGAQETQYF. Here the CDR3 DNA reads TGCAGTGCTCTGGGACTAGCGGGGGCACAAGAGACCCAGTACTTC.

In its sample, this clonotype was seen many times. The rearrangement joins TRBV2 to TRBJ1-1, with TRBD1 as a possible D gene (6 bases). Trimming took 10 bases from V and 7 from J, leaving 10 bases between them. The CDR3 is 10 residues long. Germline CDR1 reads SNHLY; CDR2 reads FYNNEI. CDR3 region: CAMLTGEAFF. Here the CDR3 DNA reads TGTGCCATGCTGACAGGTGAAGCTTTCTTT.

This clonotype was picked up many times. The chain joins TRBV20-1 to TRBJ2-5; 7 bases line up with TRBD1. Per the germline V gene, CDR1 is DFQATT and CDR2 is SNEGSKA (reference sequence). The CDR3 loop spans 14 amino acids. The V segment lost 3 bases and the J segment 0 bases; nucleotides outside the gene matches: 4. This chain's CDR3 is CSASPTGDQETQYF. CDR3 nucleotide sequence: TGCAGTGCTAGCCCCACAGGGGACCAAGAGACCCAGTACTTC.

In DNA, the CDR3 is TGTGCCAGCAGGGGAATCAGCCGGTTCTCTGGGGCCAACGTCCTGACTTTC. This encodes CASRGISRFSGANVLTF. The chain recombines TRBV4-2 with TRBJ2-6; D unresolved. Germline V gene sequence: CDR1 LGHNA, CDR2 YNFKEQ. The germline V and J ends were trimmed by 6 bases and 0 bases, with 15 bases remaining between them. The CDR3 consists of 17 residues.

This clonotype was seen more than once but under ten times. The chain carries TRBV4-1 and TRBJ2-7; no reliable D call. Deletions cut 0 bases from V and 2 bases from J, with 11 bases between. The CDR3 loop spans 15 amino acids. CDR1 and CDR2 from the germline V gene are MGHRA and YSYEKL. CDR3 coding DNA: TGCGCCAGCAGCCAAGACTACACATATACCTACGAGCAGTACTTC. This codes for CASSQDYTYTYEQYF.

In this sample, this clonotype turned up many times. One junction end disagrees with the germline gene, perhaps due to a read error. The rearrangement joins TRBV12-3 or TRBV12-4 to TRBJ2-5; 10 nucleotides align to TRBD2. This CDR3 comprises 17 residues. The CDR3 loop is CASSALTLAGGQEIQYF. The CDR3 bases are TGTGCCAGCAGTGCCCTAACTTTAGCGGGGGGTCAAGAGATCCAGTACTTC.

This clonotype was observed at least ten times. The chain links TRBV28 to TRBJ1-5; D may be TRBD1 (5 bases). The V end lost 5 bases, the J end lost 4 bases, and 15 bases lay between the germline ends. The CDR3 has 15 residues. Germline V CDR1 and CDR2: MDHEN, SYDVKM. The CDR3 DNA reads TGTGCCAGCAGTCCATTTCAGGGAGGGAATCAGCCCCAGCATTTT. Its translation is CASSPFQGGNQPQHF.

This clonotype appeared many times. In DNA, the CDR3 is TGCAGTGCCCCTTTGGGTCCGGACACTGAAGCTTTCTTT. Translating it yields CSAPLGPDTEAFF. This chain joins TRBV20-1 and TRBJ1-1; no definite D call. The CDR3 extends over 13 amino acids. With 6 bases removed from V and 3 bases from J, the gap between germline ends came to 14 bases. From germline, CDR1 is DFQATT and CDR2 SNEGSKA (reference sequence).

Many counts were recorded for this clonotype. The V and J genes are TRBV2 and TRBJ1-3; no clear D. The CDR3 has 13 amino acids. CDR1 and CDR2 from the germline V gene are SNHLY and FYNNEI. The germline V and J ends were trimmed by 7 bases and 8 bases, with 15 bases remaining between them. The CDR3 nucleotides read TGTGCCAGCAAACGGTACATCCGGGACACCATATATTTT. Its protein is CASKRYIRDTIYF.

This clonotype was observed at least ten times. The rearrangement links TRBV15 to TRBJ1-1; D may be TRBD1 (5 bases). The CDR3 is made up of 17 amino acids. V was shortened by 5 bases and J by 1 base, with 20 bases between the two germline ends. The germline gives CDR1 LNHNV, CDR2 YYDKDF (reference sequence). CDR3 residues: CATSPTPGTTRNTEAFF. The DNA of the CDR3 is TGTGCCACCAGCCCTACCCCCGGGACGACTCGGAACACTGAAGCTTTCTTT.

This clonotype was counted ten times or more. V gene TRBV7-2 combines with J gene TRBJ2-7, with D perhaps TRBD2 (5 bases). The germline V gene encodes CDR1 SGHTA and CDR2 FQGNSA. Trimming shortened V by 5 bases and J by 2 bases, and 16 bases separated the two germline ends. The CDR3 length is 15 residues. CDR3 nucleotides: TGTGCCAGCAGCCCCTCAAGAGAGGGCCCCTACGAGCAGTACTTC. Translating gives CASSPSREGPYEQYF.

At least ten counts were recorded for this clonotype. V gene TRBV20-1 combines with J gene TRBJ2-5, with a weak D call TRBD2 (6 bases). CDR1 and CDR2 from the germline V gene are DFQATT and SNEGSKA (reference sequence). The CDR3 consists of 13 residues. Trimming removed 3 bases from V and 5 bases from J, with 13 bases in between. CDR3 residues: CSARGLYKETQYF. The CDR3 DNA follows: TGCAGTGCTAGGGGACTCTATAAGGAGACCCAGTACTTC.

This clonotype was counted at least ten times. This sequence joins TRBV25-1 and TRBJ1-1; 8 bases agree with TRBD1. The trim removed 4 bases at V and 0 bases at J, leaving 4 bases unmatched. The CDR3 runs 15 residues. In germline, CDR1 is MGHDK, CDR2 SYGVNS. The CDR3: CASSVRDRMNTEAFF. The CDR3 bases are TGTGCCAGCAGTGTCCGGGACAGGATGAACACTGAAGCTTTCTTT.